This T cell receptor beta chain was observed in a study of read filtering for tumor transcriptome and immune sequencing. This clonotype came up many times. From about 0.4 ug of RNA, a library with molecular barcoded alpha/delta and beta/gamma adaptors was made. MiXCR was run by TCRdb on the reads, yielding one entry per CDR3 protein. The sample lists 94,000 or so distinct CDR3 sequences; roughly an eighth were seen once. The sample taken for sequencing was a population of CD138-negative cells sorted from bone marrow. The receptor was derived from a donor aged 40 or over with multiple myeloma.

For the CDR3, the DNA is TGCGCCAGCAGCCTGCAGGGGGCAGGGAATCAGCCCCAGCATTTT. It codes for CASSLQGAGNQPQHF. The J gene is TRBJ1-5, the V gene TRBV5-1; 8 positions match TRBD1. The CDR3 is 15 residues long. Germline V lookup: CDR1 SGHRS, CDR2 YFSETQ. With V trimmed by 4 bases and J by 4 bases, 7 bases remained unmatched.